This T cell receptor beta chain comes out of a study of regulatory T cells in long-lasting Graves disease. Time point meaning: newly diagnosed GD, antithyroid drugs for less than 3 months. Researchers made the TCR library from RNA that was extracted from PBMCs. Investigators prepared the TCR beta libraries by applying iRepertoire HTBI primers and Arm-PCR of CDR3 regions. Using its own MiXCR run on the multiplex PCR reads, TCRdb lists one record per CDR3 protein. Of under 400,000 distinct CDR3 sequences listed, over 15% are singletons. The CDR3 has 14 residues. The germline V and J ends were trimmed by 3 bases and 3 bases, with 12 bases remaining between them. Looked up from germline, CDR1 is SNHLY and CDR2 is FYNNEI. This clonotype occurred many times. The sample was also reused in another study, on T cells in Graves' hyperthyroidism and ophthalmopathy.

This material consisted of peripheral blood mononuclear cells (PBMCs), taken at new diagnosis, from a patient treated with antithyroid drugs. The V gene is TRBV2, the J gene TRBJ2-7; D may be TRBD1 (5 bases). This sequence originates from a man aged 35-49 years with Graves disease. The CDR3 sequence is CASSDQGTGYEQYF. The CDR3 DNA is TGTGCCAGCAGTGATCAGGGTACGGGCTACGAGCAGTACTTC.